This T cell receptor (beta chain) was sequenced in a study of T cells of healthy individuals. Germline loops: CDR1 MDHEN, CDR2 SYDVKM. The CDR3 covers 15 residues. J was trimmed by 7 bases and V by 2 bases; bases with no gene match: 7. TCRdb independently ran MiXCR on the 5' RACE reads; one entry per CDR3 protein. This repertoire shows tens of thousands of distinct CDR3 sequences, around 16% found once; its top ten account for 4% to 5%. The TCR was taken from a human donor in good health. The chain carries TRBV28 and TRBJ2-2, with TRBD2 matching 7 bases. The CDR3 spells CASSLGGSLGGELFF. For the CDR3, the DNA is TGTGCCAGCAGTTTAGGCGGGAGTCTTGGCGGGGAGCTGTTTTTT.